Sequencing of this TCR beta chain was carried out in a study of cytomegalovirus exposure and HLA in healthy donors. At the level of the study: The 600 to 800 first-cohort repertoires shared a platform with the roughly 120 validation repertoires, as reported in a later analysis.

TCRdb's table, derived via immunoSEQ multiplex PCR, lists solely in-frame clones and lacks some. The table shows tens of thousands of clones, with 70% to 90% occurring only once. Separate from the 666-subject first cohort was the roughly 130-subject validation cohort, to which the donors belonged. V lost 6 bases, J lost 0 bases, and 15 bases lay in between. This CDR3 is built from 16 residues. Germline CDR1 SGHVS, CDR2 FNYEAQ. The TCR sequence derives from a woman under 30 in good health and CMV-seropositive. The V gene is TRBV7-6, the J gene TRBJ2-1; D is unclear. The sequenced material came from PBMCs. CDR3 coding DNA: TGTGCCAGCAGTCTTGCTACCCCTTACTCCTACAATGAGCAGTTCTTC. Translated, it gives CASSLATPYSYNEQFF. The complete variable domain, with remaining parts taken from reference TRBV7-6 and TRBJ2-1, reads GAGVSQSPRYKVTKRGQDVALRCDPISGHVSLYWYRQALGQGPEFLTYFNYEAQQDKSGLPNDRFSAERPEGSISTLTIQRTEQRDSAMYRCASSLATPYSYNEQFFGPGTRLTVL.